This T cell receptor beta chain is drawn from a study of T cells in Graves' hyperthyroidism and ophthalmopathy. This clonotype occurred many times. The antigen remains undetermined. Per germline, CDR1 MNHEY and CDR2 SVGEGT. There are 14 residues in the CDR3. V was clipped by 2 bases and J by 6 bases, with 10 bases between them. Researchers amplified the TCR beta CDR3 regions from RNA transcripts. Carried out on the TCR CDR3, a first-round RT-PCR used the HTBI primer set. TCRdb independently ran MiXCR on the multiplex PCR reads; one entry per CDR3 protein. The top ten clones hold less than 9.5% of a sample with a few hundred thousand distinct CDR3 sequences, roughly 14% of them seen once. General study results and limits: Most clonotypes expanded in thyroid above 0.001 were likewise present in blood.

V usage is TRBV6-2 or TRBV6-3 and J usage is TRBJ2-2; D is uncertain. Sequenced input: blood. This receptor was taken from a woman in her thirties with Graves' hyperthyroidism. The CDR3 is CASSYRDWAGELFF. The CDR3 DNA reads TGTGCCAGCAGTTACAGGGATTGGGCCGGGGAGCTGTTTTTT.